The 24 T cell receptor beta chains below come from one sample, sequenced in a study of CD8+CD57+ T cells in acquired aplastic anemia. CD8+CD57+ cell expansion had been shown by flow cytometry in patients chosen for sequencing. According to the study, genomic DNA was the template for TCR beta VDJ and CDR3 profiling. TCRdb re-derived calls from the reads in MiXCR, one entry per CDR3 protein. The top ten clones hold approximately 15% of a sample with about 58,000 distinct CDR3 sequences, around 50% of them seen once. Sample: sorted CD4+, CD8+, or CD8+CD57+ T cells (not recorded which) from PBMCs. These receptors came from a human donor with aplastic anemia.

This clonotype was observed a single time. This chain connects TRBV11-2 to TRBJ2-5, with 8 positions matching TRBD1. The J call is in doubt because the DNA end fits TRBJ2-7 better. Germline loops: CDR1 SGHAT, CDR2 FQNNGV. The CDR3 loop spans 15 amino acids. This chain's CDR3 is CASSLDRTGYYEQYF. In DNA form, the CDR3 reads TGTGCCAGCAGCTTAGATCGGACAGGGTACTACGAGCAGTACTTC.

This clonotype was observed a few times. This chain connects TRBV12-3 or TRBV12-4 to TRBJ1-2; possibly TRBD1 for D (5 bases). The CDR3 sequence is 12 residues long. The V and J ends lost 4 bases and 4 bases respectively, with 7 bases between them. As DNA, the CDR3 is TGTGCCAGCAGTTCGGGGGTCTATGGCTACACCTTC. It encodes CASSSGVYGYTF.

The V call is TRBV11-1, the J call TRBJ2-3, with 7 bases lining up with TRBD2. Trimming took 3 bases from V and 2 from J; bases not matched to a gene: 5. The germline V gene encodes CDR1 SGHAT and CDR2 FQDESV (reference sequence). The CDR3 length is 15 residues. CDR3 nucleotide sequence: TGTGCCAGCAGCTTGGGGGGGGGTTACACAGATACGCAGTATTTT. Its translation is CASSLGGGYTDTQYF.

Concerning this clonotype itself: With a much larger clone just one base away, this may be a read error. The chain couples TRBV6-1 to TRBJ1-5; no definite D call. V was trimmed by 8 bases and J by 0 bases, leaving 5 bases between them. The CDR3 spans 12 residues. Germline V lookup: CDR1 MNHNS, CDR2 SASEGT. The DNA of the CDR3 is TGTGCCAGCGGTAATAGCAATCAGCCCCAGCATTTT. Its translation: CASGNSNQPQHF.

This clonotype occurred many times. The chain is built from TRBV9 and TRBJ1-1; D is possibly TRBD1 (6 bases). V was cut by 5 bases and J by 3 bases, with 14 bases left in between. This CDR3 contains 14 residues. Germline values: CDR1 SGDLS, CDR2 YYNGEE. The CDR3, as DNA: TGTGCCAGCAGTGGGGGGGGGGCTTACACTGAAGCTTTCTTT. It is translated as CASSGGGAYTEAFF.

This clonotype has a count of ten or more. This sequence joins TRBV5-6 and TRBJ1-1; D gene uncertain. V lost 0 bases and J 8 bases, leaving 11 bases between the germline ends. CDR1 is SGHDT and CDR2 is YYEEEE in the germline V gene. The CDR3 is 13 residues long. DNA for the CDR3: TGTGCCAGCAGCTTGGGAGACACCCTCGAAGCTTTCTTT. This gives the protein CASSLGDTLEAFF.

This clonotype was seen many times. V and J are TRBV6-5 and TRBJ2-6; maybe TRBD1 (6 bases). The CDR3 is 16 residues long. Trimming pared 4 bases from V and 2 bases from J, leaving 12 bases between. CDR1 is MNHEY, CDR2 SVGAGI, per germline. This chain's CDR3 is CASSSGAQPGANVLTF. CDR3 DNA sequence: TGTGCCAGCAGTTCAGGGGCGCAACCTGGGGCCAACGTCCTGACTTTC.

Judged by abundance, this clonotype is medium-sized. At one end the junction does not follow the germline gene, possibly because of a read error. This rearrangement joins TRBV10-3 to TRBJ1-6, with D maybe TRBD1 (5 bases). From germline, CDR1 is ENHRY and CDR2 SYGVKD. The CDR3 runs 16 residues. CDR3 protein: CAISESGQTFNSPLHF. The DNA for the CDR3 is TGTGCCATCAGCGAGTCAGGGCAGACTTTTAATTCACCCCTCCACTTT.

DNA of the CDR3: TGTGCCAGCAGCCCAGACAGGGAGCTCCACTTT. It is translated as CASSPDRELHF. The rearrangement links TRBV7-2 to TRBJ1-6; 7 positions match TRBD1. The junction had 5 bases not matched to a gene; V was cut back by 5 bases and J by 16 bases. There are 11 residues in the CDR3. Germline V CDR1 and CDR2: SGHTA, FQGNSA.

Comments on this clonotype: A clone one base away is much larger, so this may be a read error. This chain links TRBV6-5 with TRBJ1-1; TRBD1 matches at 9 bases. The CDR3 is 15 residues long. CDR1 MNHEY and CDR2 SVGAGI come from the germline V gene. CDR3 sequence reads: CASSYRGTGSTEASF. CDR3 DNA sequence: TGTGCCAGCAGTTACCGTGGGACAGGGAGCACTGAAGCTTCCTTT.

The CDR3 DNA sequence: TGCAGCGTTGAAGCGGCTGTAGCCGGGAATGGCTACACCTTC. The encoded protein is CSVEAAVAGNGYTF. This chain joins TRBV29-1 and TRBJ1-2, with D unresolved. Germline V gives CDR1 SQVTM, CDR2 ANQGSEA. Trimming cost V 1 base and J 6 bases, with 15 bases left between them. The CDR3 totals 14 residues.

This clonotype turned up a few times. The genes are TRBV19 and TRBJ2-1, with D unclear. V dropped 8 bases and J dropped 3 bases, with 14 bases sitting between them. The CDR3 runs to 14 residues. Germline V gives CDR1 LNHDA, CDR2 SQIVND (reference sequence). The CDR3 here is CASCRSGVYNEQFF. The DNA of the CDR3 is TGTGCCAGTTGTAGGTCCGGAGTCTACAATGAGCAGTTCTTC.

A word on this clonotype: Germline and junction disagree at one end, which may indicate a read error. The V gene is TRBV5-6, the J gene TRBJ1-4; D gene unclear. CDR1 is SGHDT, CDR2 YYEEEE, per germline. CDR3 length: 14 residues. CDR3 bases: TGTGCCAGCAGCTTGCCGGGAGTTGGTGAAAAACTGCTTTTT. It codes for CASSLPGVGEKLLF.

This clonotype appeared once. The chain links TRBV12-3 or TRBV12-4 to TRBJ1-1; D not resolved. V lost 3 bases and J lost 2, with 7 bases in between. The length of the CDR3 is 13 residues. For the CDR3, the DNA is TGTGCCAGCAGTTTTGGCACTAACACTGAAGCTTTCTTT. Translation gives CASSFGTNTEAFF.

This clonotype was seen repeatedly, ten times or more. The chain combines TRBV4-1 with TRBJ2-7; 7 bases agree with TRBD2. The CDR3 consists of 16 residues. CDR1 is MGHRA, CDR2 YSYEKL, per germline. J gave up 0 bases and V 1 base, and 6 bases lay outside the gene matches. The DNA of the CDR3 is TGCGCCAGCAGCCAAGCTGGGGGGGATTTCTCCTACGAGCAGTACTTC. Translation gives CASSQAGGDFSYEQYF.

This clonotype was detected only a few times. This chain connects TRBV29-1 to TRBJ1-1; TRBD1 might be the D (5 bases). In germline, CDR1 is SQVTM, CDR2 ANQGSEA. The CDR3 sequence is 12 residues long. Trimming took off 7 bases at V and 0 bases at J, with 9 bases between the two ends. The CDR3 loop is CSAGRMNTEAFF. CDR3 coding DNA: TGCAGCGCGGGACGGATGAACACTGAAGCTTTCTTT.

V is TRBV15 and J is TRBJ1-3; D possibly corresponds to TRBD1 (5 bases). CDR3 size: 15 residues. V was trimmed by 1 base and J by 4 bases, leaving 11 bases between them. From germline, CDR1 is LNHNV and CDR2 YYDKDF (reference sequence). The chain's CDR3 is CATSRADSAGNTIYF. The DNA of the CDR3 is TGTGCCACCAGCAGAGCAGACAGCGCAGGAAACACCATATATTTT.

This clonotype was seen ten or more times. The rearrangement links TRBV4-2 to TRBJ1-1; D is unresolved. V was cut by 4 bases and J by 0 bases, with 6 bases left in between. The CDR3 is 13 amino acids. Germline lookup yields CDR1 LGHNA and CDR2 YNFKEQ. CDR3 sequence reads: CASSPRVNTEAFF. The CDR3 DNA reads TGTGCCAGCAGCCCGAGGGTGAACACTGAAGCTTTCTTT.

In this sample, this clonotype turned up many times. The J gene is TRBJ1-6, the V gene TRBV6-1, with 9 bases lining up with TRBD1. This CDR3 comprises 17 residues. Looked up from germline, CDR1 is MNHNS and CDR2 is SASEGT. V dropped 6 bases and J dropped 1; count of bases not matched to a gene: 7. CDR3 loop: CASSLTGTGSYNSPLHF. CDR3 DNA: TGTGCCAGCAGCCTCACCGGGACAGGGTCCTATAATTCACCCCTCCACTTT.

A remark on this clonotype: A much larger clonotype is one base distant, so this may be a read error. This chain uses TRBV6-5 with TRBJ2-1; 7 bases are shared with TRBD1. CDR3 length: 15 amino acids. Per the germline V gene, CDR1 is MNHEY and CDR2 is SVGAGI. The CDR3 sequence: CASSYSIARQGEQSF. CDR3 coding DNA: TGTGCCAGCAGTTACTCGATTGCTAGACAGGGTGAGCAGTCCTTC.

The V gene is TRBV20-1, the J gene TRBJ2-7; D is unclear. This CDR3 comprises 13 residues. The V and J ends lost 6 bases and 0 bases respectively, with 12 bases between them. The germline gives CDR1 DFQATT, CDR2 SNEGSKA (reference sequence). This CDR3 is CSAELRSSYEQYF. The CDR3 DNA follows: TGCAGTGCCGAATTAAGGAGCTCCTACGAGCAGTACTTC.

This clonotype was seen a few times. A junction end diverges from the germline sequence, so it may reflect a read error. The CDR3, as DNA: TGTGCCAGCCTAGCCGCAGACCTTTACAATGAGCAGTTC. Its translation: CASLAADLYNEQF. The chain is built from TRBV2 and TRBJ2-1, with D tentatively TRBD2 (5 bases). The length of the CDR3 is 13 residues. Germline CDR1 and CDR2: SNHLY and FYNNEI. Looking up the rest from reference TRBV2 and TRBJ2-1 gives the full variable domain: EPEVTQTPSHQVTQMGQEVILRCVPISNHLYFYWYRQILGQKVEFLVSFYNNEISEKSEIFDDQFSVERPDGSNFTLKIRSTKLEDSAMYFCASLAADLYNEQFGPGTRLTVL.

This clonotype is categorized as medium-sized (0.01 to 0.1%). The rearrangement uses TRBV10-3 and TRBJ2-2, with D perhaps matching TRBD1 or TRBD2 (5 bases each). In germline, CDR1 is ENHRY, CDR2 SYGVKD. V lost 8 bases and J 6 bases, leaving 7 bases between the germline ends. The CDR3 has 11 amino acids. The CDR3 DNA reads TGTGCCATCCAGGGACCCGGGGAGCTGTTTTTT. Residues: CAIQGPGELFF.

There are a few counts of this clonotype. The V call is TRBV11-2, the J call TRBJ1-6; D possibly corresponds to TRBD1 (6 bases). The CDR3 runs to 15 residues. V was pared by 0 bases and J by 8 bases, with 11 bases between. From germline, CDR1 is SGHAT and CDR2 FQNNGV. The CDR3 loop is CASSLEGGADSPLHF. CDR3 bases: TGTGCCAGCAGCTTAGAGGGGGGGGCAGATTCACCCCTCCACTTT.